Here is one TCR beta chain with its context. Its specificity is not known. The CDR3 sequence is 12 residues long. V shed 0 bases and J shed 13 bases, with 10 bases lying between them. The germline V gene has CDR1 MNHEY and CDR2 SVGAGI. The sample is drawn from a study of graft-versus-host responses after intestinal transplantation. Study background: Isolated intestinal, liver-intestinal, or multivisceral transplants were what recipients had. Every one of the recipients received anti-thymocyte globulin induction and afterwards took tacrolimus and steroids for roughly three years. General study results and limits: Within allografts, high graft-versus-host to host-versus-graft clonal ratios were seen among patients with graft-donor T cell macrochimerism.

Repertoires were generated with immunoSEQ multiplex PCR, while TCRdb's copy carries only in-frame clones and drops some. The sample includes over 60,000 clones, roughly 90% of them seen just once. Intraepithelial and lamina propria lymphocytes were freed from processed graft tissue. The material sequenced was ileum tissue, taken 357 days after transplant. V is TRBV6-5 and J is TRBJ2-1, with D hard to call. The sequence was collected from a human patient who received an intestinal transplant, so some T cells may come from the graft donor. The DNA for the CDR3 is TGTGCCAGCAGTTACTCGGGCGGACGCCAGTTCTTC. Translating it yields CASSYSGGRQFF.